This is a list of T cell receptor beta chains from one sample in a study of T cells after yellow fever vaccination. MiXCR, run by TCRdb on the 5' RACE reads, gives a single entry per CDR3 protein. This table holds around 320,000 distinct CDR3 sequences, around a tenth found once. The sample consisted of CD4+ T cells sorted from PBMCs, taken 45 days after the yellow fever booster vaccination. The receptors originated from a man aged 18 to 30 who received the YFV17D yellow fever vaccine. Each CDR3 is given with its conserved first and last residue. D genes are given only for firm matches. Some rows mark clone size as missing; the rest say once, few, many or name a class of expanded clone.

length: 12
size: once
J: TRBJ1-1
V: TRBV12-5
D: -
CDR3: CASGLTDTEAFF
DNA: TGTGCTAGTGGTTTGACAGACACTGAAGCTTTCTTT

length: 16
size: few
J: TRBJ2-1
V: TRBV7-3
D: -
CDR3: CASSLIPSGAYNEQFF
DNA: TGTGCCAGCAGCTTAATACCTTCCGGCGCCTACAATGAGCAGTTCTTC

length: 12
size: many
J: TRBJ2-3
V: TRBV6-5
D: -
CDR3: CASSPTVDTQYF
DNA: TGTGCCAGCAGTCCTACGGTAGATACGCAGTATTTT

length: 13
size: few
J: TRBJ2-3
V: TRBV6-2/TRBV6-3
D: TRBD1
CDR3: CAGGQGDTDTQYF
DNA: TGTGCCGGGGGACAGGGGGACACAGATACGCAGTATTTT

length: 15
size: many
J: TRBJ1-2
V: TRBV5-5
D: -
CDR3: CASIPPGNLPGGYTF
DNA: TGTGCCAGCATCCCACCGGGCAACCTACCTGGAGGCTACACCTTC

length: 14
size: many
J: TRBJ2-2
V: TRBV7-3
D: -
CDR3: CASSLGLWTGELFF
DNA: TGTGCCAGCAGTCTGGGCCTATGGACCGGGGAGCTGTTTTTT

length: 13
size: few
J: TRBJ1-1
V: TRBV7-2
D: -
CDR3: CASRWGENTEAFF
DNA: TGTGCCAGCAGGTGGGGGGAGAACACTGAAGCTTTCTTT

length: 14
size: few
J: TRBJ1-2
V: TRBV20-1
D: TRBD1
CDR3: CSAREGTALYGYTF
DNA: TGCAGTGCTAGAGAGGGGACAGCACTCTATGGCTACACCTTC

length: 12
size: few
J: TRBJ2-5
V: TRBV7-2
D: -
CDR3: CASSLLPETQYF
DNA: TGTGCCAGCAGCTTACTACCCGAGACCCAGTACTTC

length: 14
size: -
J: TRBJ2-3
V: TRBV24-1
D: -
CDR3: CATSPGGREDTQYF
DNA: TGTGCCACCAGTCCGGGGGGCCGTGAAGATACGCAGTATTTT

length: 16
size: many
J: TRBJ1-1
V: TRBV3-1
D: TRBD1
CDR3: CASSLMTGARNTEAFF
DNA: TGTGCCAGCAGCCTCATGACAGGGGCAAGGAACACTGAAGCTTTCTTT

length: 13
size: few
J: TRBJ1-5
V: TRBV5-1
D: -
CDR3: CASSWSGPQPQHF
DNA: TGCGCCAGCAGCTGGAGTGGGCCTCAGCCCCAGCATTTT

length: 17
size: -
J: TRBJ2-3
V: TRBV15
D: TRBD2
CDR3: CATSSMVRGGFSDTQYF
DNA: TGTGCCACCAGCAGTATGGTTCGGGGGGGCTTTTCAGATACGCAGTATTTT

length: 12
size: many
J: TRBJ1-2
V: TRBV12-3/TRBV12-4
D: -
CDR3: CASSLADGDYTF
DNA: TGTGCCAGCAGTTTAGCGGATGGGGACTACACCTTC

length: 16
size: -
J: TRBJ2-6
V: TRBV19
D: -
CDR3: CASSIFGASGANVLTF
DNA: TGTGCCAGTAGTATATTCGGGGCATCAGGGGCCAACGTCCTGACTTTC

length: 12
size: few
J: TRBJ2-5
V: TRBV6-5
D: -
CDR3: CASSYNADTQYF
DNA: TGTGCCAGCAGTTACAACGCGGACACCCAGTACTTC

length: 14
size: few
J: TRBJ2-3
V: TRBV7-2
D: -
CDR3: CASSPTRTADTQYF
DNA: TGTGCCAGCAGCCCCACTAGGACAGCGGATACGCAGTATTTT

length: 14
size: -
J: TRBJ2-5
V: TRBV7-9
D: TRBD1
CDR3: CASSLGDRGETQYF
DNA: TGTGCCAGCAGCTTAGGCGACAGGGGGGAGACCCAGTACTTC

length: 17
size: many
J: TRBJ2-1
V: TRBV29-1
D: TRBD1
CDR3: CSVEGEIGGAGYNEQFF
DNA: TGCAGCGTTGAAGGGGAAATAGGGGGCGCCGGTTACAATGAGCAGTTCTTC

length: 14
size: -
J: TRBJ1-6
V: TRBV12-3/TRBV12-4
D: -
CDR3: CASSPTGMKSPLHF
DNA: TGTGCCAGCAGTCCAACAGGGATGAAATCACCCCTCCACTTT

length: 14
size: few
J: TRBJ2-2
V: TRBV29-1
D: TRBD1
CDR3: CSVLRGRNTGELFF
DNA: TGCAGCGTCCTCAGGGGGAGAAACACCGGGGAGCTGTTTTTT

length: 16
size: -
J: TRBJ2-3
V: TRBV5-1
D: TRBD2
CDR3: CASSLGTSGGSGTQYF
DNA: TGCGCCAGCAGCCTCGGGACTAGCGGGGGGTCAGGTACGCAGTATTTT

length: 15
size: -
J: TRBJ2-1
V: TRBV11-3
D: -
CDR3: CASSITRGAYNEQFF
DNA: TGTGCCAGCAGCATCACCAGGGGGGCCTACAATGAGCAGTTCTTC

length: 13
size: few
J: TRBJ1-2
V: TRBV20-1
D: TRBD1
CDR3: CSARVSGGDGYTF
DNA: TGCAGTGCTAGAGTCTCAGGGGGGGATGGCTACACCTTC

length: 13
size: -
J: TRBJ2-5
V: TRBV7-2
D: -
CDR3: CASSFYQDETQYF
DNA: TGTGCCAGCAGCTTCTATCAGGACGAGACCCAGTACTTC

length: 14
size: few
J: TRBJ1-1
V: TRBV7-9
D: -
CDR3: CASTPQGQNTEAFF
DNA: TGTGCCAGCACCCCACAGGGTCAGAACACTGAAGCTTTCTTT

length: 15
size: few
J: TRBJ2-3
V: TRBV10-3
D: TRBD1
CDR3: CAISTGGTSTDTQYF
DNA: TGTGCCATCTCGACAGGGGGGACTAGCACAGATACGCAGTATTTT

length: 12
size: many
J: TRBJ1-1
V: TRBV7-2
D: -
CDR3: CASSGRVTEAFF
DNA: TGTGCCAGCAGCGGGAGGGTAACTGAAGCTTTCTTT

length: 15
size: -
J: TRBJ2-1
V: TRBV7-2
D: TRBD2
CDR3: CASSLETSGGSEQFF
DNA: TGTGCCAGCAGCTTAGAGACTAGCGGGGGCAGCGAGCAGTTCTTC

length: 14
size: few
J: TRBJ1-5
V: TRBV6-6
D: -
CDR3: CASSFPSPEQPQHF
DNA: TGTGCCAGCAGTTTTCCCTCCCCTGAGCAGCCCCAGCATTTT

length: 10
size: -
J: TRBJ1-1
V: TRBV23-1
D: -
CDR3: CASSPTEAFF
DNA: TGCGCCAGCAGTCCCACTGAAGCTTTCTTT

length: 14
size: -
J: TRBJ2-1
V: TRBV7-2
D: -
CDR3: CASSPPGGYNEQFF
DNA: TGTGCCAGCAGCCCCCCGGGCGGGTATAATGAGCAGTTCTTC

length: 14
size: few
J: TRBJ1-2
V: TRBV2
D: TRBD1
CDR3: CAGTFDREAYGYTF
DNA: TGTGCCGGTACCTTCGACAGGGAGGCCTATGGCTACACCTTC

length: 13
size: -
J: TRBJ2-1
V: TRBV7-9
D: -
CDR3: CASSPRADNEQFF
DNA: TGTGCCAGCAGCCCCCGGGCGGACAATGAGCAGTTCTTC

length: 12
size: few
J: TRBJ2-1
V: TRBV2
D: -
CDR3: CASGYRVGEQFF
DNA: TGTGCCAGCGGGTACAGGGTTGGTGAGCAGTTCTTC

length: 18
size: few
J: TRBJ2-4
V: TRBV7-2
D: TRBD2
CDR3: CASSLGLAGRKIKNIQYF
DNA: TGTGCCAGCAGCTTAGGACTAGCGGGGCGCAAAATCAAAAACATTCAGTACTTC

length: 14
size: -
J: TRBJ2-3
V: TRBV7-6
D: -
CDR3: CASSFDVRTDTQYF
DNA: TGTGCCAGCAGCTTTGATGTGCGCACAGATACGCAGTATTTT

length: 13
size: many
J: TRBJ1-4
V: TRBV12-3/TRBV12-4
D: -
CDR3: CASSLHGSEKLFF
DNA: TGTGCCAGCAGTTTACATGGGAGCGAAAAACTGTTTTTT

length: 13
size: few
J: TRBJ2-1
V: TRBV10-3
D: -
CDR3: CAISSVGGNEQFF
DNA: TGTGCCATCAGCTCCGTAGGAGGGAATGAGCAGTTCTTC

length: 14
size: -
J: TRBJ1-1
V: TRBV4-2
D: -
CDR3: CASSQMGQGTEAFF
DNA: TGTGCCAGCAGCCAAATGGGGCAGGGCACTGAAGCTTTCTTT

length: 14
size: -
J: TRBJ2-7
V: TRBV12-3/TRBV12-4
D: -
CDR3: CASSSRGVGYEQYF
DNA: TGTGCCAGCAGCAGCAGGGGCGTTGGTTACGAGCAGTACTTC

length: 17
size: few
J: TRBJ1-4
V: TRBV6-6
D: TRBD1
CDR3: CASRTLGQGTTNEKLFF
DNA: TGTGCCAGCAGAACTTTGGGACAGGGGACAACTAATGAAAAACTGTTTTTT

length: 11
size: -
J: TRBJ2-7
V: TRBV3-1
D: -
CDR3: CASSLDLQQYF
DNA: TGTGCCAGCAGTCTCGATCTTCAGCAGTACTTC

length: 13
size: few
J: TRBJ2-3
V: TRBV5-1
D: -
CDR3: CASRGPSTDTQYF
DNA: TGCGCCAGCCGAGGGCCTAGCACAGATACGCAGTATTTT

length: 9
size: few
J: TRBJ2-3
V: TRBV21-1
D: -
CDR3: CASSRRGYF
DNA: TGTGCCAGCAGCAGAAGGGGGTATTTT

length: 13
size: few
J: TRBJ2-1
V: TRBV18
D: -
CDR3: CASSTTENNEQFF
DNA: TGTGCCAGCTCAACGACCGAAAACAATGAGCAGTTCTTC

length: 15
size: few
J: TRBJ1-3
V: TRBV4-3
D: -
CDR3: CASSQEGVSGNTIYF
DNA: TGCGCCAGCAGCCAAGAAGGGGTCTCTGGAAACACCATATATTTT

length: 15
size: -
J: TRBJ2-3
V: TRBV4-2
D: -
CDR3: CASSQMASGTDTQYF
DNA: TGTGCCAGCAGCCAGATGGCTAGCGGCACAGATACGCAGTATTTT

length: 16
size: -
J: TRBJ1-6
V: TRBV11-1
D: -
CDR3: CASSLYQTRTPPPLHF
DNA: TGTGCCAGCAGCTTATATCAGACAAGGACCCCTCCACCCCTCCACTTT

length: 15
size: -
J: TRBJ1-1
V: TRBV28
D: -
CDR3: CASSQGGAGDAEAFF
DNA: TGTGCCAGCAGTCAAGGGGGTGCGGGAGACGCTGAAGCTTTCTTT

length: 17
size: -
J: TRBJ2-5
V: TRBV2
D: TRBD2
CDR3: CASSEGTSGDLQETQYF
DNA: TGTGCCAGCAGTGAAGGGACTAGCGGGGATCTACAAGAGACCCAGTACTTC

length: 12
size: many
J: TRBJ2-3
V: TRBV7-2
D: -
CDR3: CASSSYRDTQYF
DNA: TGTGCCAGCAGCTCCTACAGAGATACGCAGTATTTT

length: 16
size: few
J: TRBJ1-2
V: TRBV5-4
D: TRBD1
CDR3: CASNSGQGTYYYGYTF
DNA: TGTGCCAGCAACTCGGGACAGGGGACCTACTACTATGGCTACACCTTC